What follows are 27 T cell receptor beta chains derived from one specimen sequenced in a study of blood T cell repertoires in COVID-19. Data came from immunoSEQ multiplex PCR; TCRdb stores just in-frame clones and leaves some out. Among 310,000 or so clones listed, around 86% were seen once. The sequencing input was peripheral blood. These receptors were collected from a man between 65 and 85 years old with acute or convalescent COVID-19.

The rearrangement uses TRBV5-1 and TRBJ2-1; TRBD2 aligns across 13 bases. J was trimmed by 8 bases and V by 4 bases; bases with no gene match: 6. CDR3 length: 15 amino acids. Germline CDR1 SGHRS, CDR2 YFSETQ. The CDR3, as DNA: TGCGCCAGCAGCATCGGGACTAGCGGGAATGATGAGCAGTTCTTC. Translation gives CASSIGTSGNDEQFF.

This rearrangement joins TRBV19 to TRBJ2-7; 11 bases fit TRBD1. In germline, CDR1 is LNHDA, CDR2 SQIVND (reference sequence). This CDR3 spans 15 amino acids. The trim removed 6 bases at V and 0 bases at J, leaving 4 bases unmatched. Written as DNA, the CDR3 is TGTGCCAGTAGAAGGGACAGGGGGACCTCCTACGAGCAGTACTTC. Translated, it gives CASRRDRGTSYEQYF.

The V gene is TRBV2, the J gene TRBJ1-1, with a possible D match to TRBD1 (6 bases). Germline CDR1 is SNHLY and CDR2 is FYNNEI. Trimming removed 5 bases from V and 3 bases from J, with 13 bases in between. This CDR3 is built from 14 residues. In nucleotides, the CDR3 is TGTGCCAGCAGTCCACAGGGAGCGGACACTGAAGCTTTCTTT. Protein sequence: CASSPQGADTEAFF.

The gene calls are TRBV27 and TRBJ1-6; D is uncertain. The V gene's germline CDR1 is MNHEY and CDR2 SMNVEV (reference sequence). Trimming cost V 0 bases and J 4 bases, with 10 bases left between them. The CDR3 extends over 16 amino acids. CDR3 region: CASSLSTRTYNSPLHF. CDR3 sequence (DNA): TGTGCCAGCAGTTTATCCACAAGGACTTATAATTCACCCCTCCACTTT.

The chain recombines TRBV29-1 with TRBJ2-3; perhaps TRBD1 as D (5 bases). The CDR3 extends over 16 amino acids. Trimming shortened V by 4 bases and J by 1 base, and 18 bases separated the two germline ends. Per the germline V gene, CDR1 is SQVTM and CDR2 is ANQGSEA. The CDR3 here is CSVGGPPGMGTDTQYF. The CDR3 coding sequence is TGCAGCGTTGGGGGCCCTCCAGGGATGGGCACAGATACGCAGTATTTT.

The rearrangement uses TRBV5-4 and TRBJ2-7; TRBD1 matches at 7 bases. The CDR3 covers 16 residues. Germline V lookup: CDR1 SGHNT, CDR2 YYREEE (reference sequence). The J segment lost 4 bases and the V segment lost 0 bases, leaving 10 bases of the junction unmatched. CDR3 amino acids: CASSLGPGGGRYEQYF. DNA for the CDR3: TGTGCCAGCAGCTTGGGCCCAGGGGGTGGACGTTACGAGCAGTACTTC.

This chain connects TRBV5-4 to TRBJ2-7, with D possibly matching TRBD2 (6 bases). CDR1 and CDR2 (germline): SGHNT, YYREEE (reference sequence). The germline V and J ends were trimmed by 3 bases and 6 bases, with 19 bases remaining between them. CDR3 length: 15 amino acids. The CDR3 loop is CASSSAGSSGLEQYF. In nucleotides, the CDR3 is TGTGCCAGCAGCTCCGCGGGATCGTCCGGGCTCGAGCAGTACTTC.

This chain connects TRBV10-3 to TRBJ1-2; 7 nucleotides agree with TRBD1. The CDR3 has 12 residues. Looked up from germline, CDR1 is ENHRY and CDR2 is SYGVKD. The V segment lost 11 bases and the J segment 3 bases; nucleotides outside the gene matches: 6. CDR3 sequence (DNA): TGTGCCTCCGCCCAGGGGGACTATGGCTACACCTTC. Its translation is CASAQGDYGYTF.

The chain links TRBV7-9 to TRBJ2-7; 7 bases fit TRBD2. With 0 bases clipped from V and 0 bases from J, the junction kept 2 bases outside the gene matches. CDR1 and CDR2 (germline): SEHNR, FQNEAQ (reference sequence). The CDR3 sequence is 15 residues long. This CDR3 is CASSLAGGSSYEQYF. Here the CDR3 DNA reads TGTGCCAGCAGCTTAGCTGGCGGGAGCTCCTACGAGCAGTACTTC.

As regards this clone: This sample includes further DNA sequences coding for the same CDR3. The V call is TRBV4-3, the J call TRBJ2-1, with TRBD2 as a possible D gene (5 bases). The CDR3 consists of 15 residues. Per germline, CDR1 LGHNA and CDR2 YSLEER. Trimming stripped 1 base from V and 4 bases from J, with 11 bases between. DNA of the CDR3: TGCGCCAGCAGCCAAGCCGGGGTTCAGTACAATGAGCAGTTCTTC. It yields the protein CASSQAGVQYNEQFF.

The chain uses TRBV7-2 and TRBJ2-7; TRBD2 is a possible D gene (6 bases). CDR1 is SGHTA and CDR2 is FQGNSA in the germline V gene. The V and J ends lost 2 bases and 0 bases respectively, with 11 bases between them. This CDR3 has 15 residues. The CDR3 nucleotides read TGTGCCAGCAGCTTATTATCCGGGGGCTCCTACGAGCAGTACTTC. Translating it yields CASSLLSGGSYEQYF.

J is TRBJ2-7 and V is TRBV10-3, with 11 bases lining up with TRBD2. Trimming removed 3 bases from V and 0 bases from J; junction bases left unmatched: 7. The CDR3 runs to 17 residues. Per germline, CDR1 ENHRY and CDR2 SYGVKD. The CDR3 DNA is TGTGCCATCAGTGACCCGGGACTAGCGGAGAACTCCTACGAGCAGTACTTC. It encodes CAISDPGLAENSYEQYF.

The chain combines TRBV19 with TRBJ2-5; 7 bases line up with TRBD2. The CDR3 has 12 residues. Germline-derived CDR1 and CDR2 are LNHDA and SQIVND (reference sequence). J was trimmed by 5 bases and V by 3 bases; bases with no gene match: 0. The CDR3 spells CASSIGGETQYF. The CDR3 DNA is TGTGCCAGTAGTATCGGGGGGGAGACCCAGTACTTC.

This chain joins TRBV19 and TRBJ1-4, with 8 bases that match TRBD1. CDR3 length: 14 amino acids. From germline, CDR1 is LNHDA and CDR2 SQIVND (reference sequence). V dropped 4 bases and J dropped 5; count of bases not matched to a gene: 3. In nucleotides, the CDR3 is TGTGCCAGTAGTAACTGGACAGGGAATGAAAAACTGTTTTTT. As protein: CASSNWTGNEKLFF.

The J gene is TRBJ1-1, the V gene TRBV10-1; no clear D gene. Trimming took 0 bases from V and 8 from J, leaving 10 bases between them. The CDR3 has 13 residues. Germline V gene lookup returns CDR1 WNHNN and CDR2 SYGVQD (reference sequence). The CDR3 nucleotides are TGCGCCAGCAGTGAGTCGGGTAGAGGGGAAGCTTTCTTT. Encoded protein: CASSESGRGEAFF.

The gene calls are TRBV6-6 and TRBJ2-3, with a possible D match to TRBD2 (5 bases). The CDR3 consists of 13 residues. The V and J ends lost 4 bases and 2 bases respectively, with 7 bases between them. Germline CDR1 reads MNHNY; CDR2 reads SVGAGI (reference sequence). The CDR3 sequence is CASSWEITDTQYF. DNA of the CDR3: TGTGCCAGCAGTTGGGAGATCACAGATACGCAGTATTTT.

The chain joins TRBV27 to TRBJ1-5; no clear D gene. The germline CDR1 and CDR2 sequences are MNHEY and SMNVEV (reference sequence). The CDR3 length is 14 residues. With 2 bases removed from V and 3 bases from J, the gap between germline ends came to 8 bases. The CDR3 DNA is TGTGCCAGCAGTTTAGAGGAGTTCAATCAGCCCCAGCATTTT. Translated: CASSLEEFNQPQHF.

This clone was seen more than once but under ten times. The V call is TRBV5-1, the J call TRBJ1-2, with D perhaps TRBD1 (5 bases). The CDR3 has 14 amino acids. CDR1 is SGHRS, CDR2 YFSETQ, per germline. Trimming removed 4 bases from V and 6 bases from J, with 16 bases in between. The CDR3 DNA follows: TGCGCCAGCAGCCCCGACAACACAGGCGATGGCTACACCTTC. Residues: CASSPDNTGDGYTF.

This chain joins TRBV6-5 and TRBJ1-5; D possibly corresponds to TRBD1 (5 bases). The CDR3 runs 14 residues. Germline V gene lookup returns CDR1 MNHEY and CDR2 SVGAGI. The V end lost 5 bases, the J end lost 10 bases, and 18 bases lay between the germline ends. CDR3 sequence: CASSTGPHQRPQHF. In DNA, the CDR3 is TGTGCCAGCAGTACAGGCCCTCACCAGCGACCCCAGCATTTT.

The chain employs TRBV2 and TRBJ2-7; 12 nucleotides align to TRBD2. The CDR3 runs 15 residues. V shed 4 bases and J 6 bases; nucleotides not matched to a gene: 7. Germline V CDR1 and CDR2: SNHLY, FYNNEI. The CDR3: CASSGRLAGEGEQYF. CDR3 nucleotides: TGTGCCAGCAGTGGACGACTAGCGGGAGAGGGCGAGCAGTACTTC. The full variable domain, rest sourced from reference TRBV2 and TRBJ2-7, is EPEVTQTPSHQVTQMGQEVILRCVPISNHLYFYWYRQILGQKVEFLVSFYNNEISEKSEIFDDQFSVERPDGSNFTLKIRSTKLEDSAMYFCASSGRLAGEGEQYFGPGTRLTVT.

CDR3 loop: CASSSLYSSGQVEYNEQFF. DNA of the CDR3: TGTGCCAGCAGTTCGCTATACTCCTCGGGACAGGTAGAATACAATGAGCAGTTCTTC. V gene TRBV28 combines with J gene TRBJ2-1; TRBD1 matches at 8 bases. There are 19 residues in the CDR3. The trim removed 4 bases at V and 4 bases at J, leaving 18 bases unmatched. CDR1 is MDHEN, CDR2 SYDVKM, per germline.

The V call is TRBV28, the J call TRBJ2-3, with a possible D match to TRBD2 (6 bases). Germline V gene lookup returns CDR1 MDHEN and CDR2 SYDVKM. The CDR3 covers 16 residues. The V end lost 4 bases, the J end lost 4 bases, and 18 bases lay between the germline ends. The CDR3 region has the DNA TGTGCCAGCAGTTCCCAGACCCGCGGGGTCCCAGATACGCAGTATTTT. Residues: CASSSQTRGVPDTQYF.

This clone was observed a handful of times. The V call is TRBV5-8, the J call TRBJ1-3; D gene unclear. Trimming left V 0 bases short and J 4 bases short, with 5 bases between. From germline, CDR1 is SGHTS and CDR2 YDEGEE. The CDR3 length is 13 residues. CDR3: CASSLGHGNTIYF. The CDR3 DNA reads as TGTGCCAGCAGCTTGGGACACGGAAACACCATATATTTT.

The chain employs TRBV4-3 and TRBJ1-2; 8 bases agree with TRBD1. Germline CDR1 and CDR2: LGHNA and YSLEER. V shed 4 bases, J shed 8 bases, and the junction held 15 bases outside the gene matches. The CDR3 covers 16 residues. Here the CDR3 reads CASSLSDRGSSGGYTF. The CDR3 nucleotides read TGCGCCAGCAGCCTATCCGACAGGGGTTCATCGGGCGGCTACACCTTC.

The rearrangement uses TRBV29-1 and TRBJ2-7, with 10 bases identical to TRBD1. The CDR3 covers 13 residues. Germline V CDR1 and CDR2: SQVTM, ANQGSEA. Unmatched junction bases numbered 8, after V lost 7 bases and J lost 5 bases. CDR3 residues: CSGSGQGIHEQYF. The CDR3 DNA sequence: TGCAGCGGATCGGGACAGGGGATTCACGAGCAGTACTTC.

This rearrangement joins TRBV7-9 to TRBJ1-1; D not certain. The CDR3 totals 11 residues. Germline V gene data show CDR1 as SEHNR and CDR2 as FQNEAQ (reference sequence). The V and J ends lost 0 bases and 8 bases respectively, with 4 bases between them. CDR3 amino acids: CASSLAGEAFF. The CDR3, as DNA: TGTGCCAGCAGCTTAGCGGGCGAAGCTTTCTTT. The variable domain in full, with the rest retrieved from reference TRBV7-9 and TRBJ1-1, is DTGVSQNPRHKITKRGQNVTFRCDPISEHNRLYWYRQTLGQGPEFLTYFQNEAQLEKSRLLSDRFSAERPKGSFSTLEIQRTEQGDSAMYLCASSLAGEAFFGQGTRLTVV.

The gene calls are TRBV7-9 and TRBJ1-1; D unclear. CDR3 length: 16 amino acids. CDR1 SEHNR and CDR2 FQNEAQ come from the germline V gene (reference sequence). The V gene lost 0 bases and the J gene lost 3 bases, with 14 bases spanning the gap. The CDR3 DNA sequence: TGTGCCAGCAGCTTAGCGGAGGGTCCCTCTTACACTGAAGCTTTCTTT. Protein product: CASSLAEGPSYTEAFF.